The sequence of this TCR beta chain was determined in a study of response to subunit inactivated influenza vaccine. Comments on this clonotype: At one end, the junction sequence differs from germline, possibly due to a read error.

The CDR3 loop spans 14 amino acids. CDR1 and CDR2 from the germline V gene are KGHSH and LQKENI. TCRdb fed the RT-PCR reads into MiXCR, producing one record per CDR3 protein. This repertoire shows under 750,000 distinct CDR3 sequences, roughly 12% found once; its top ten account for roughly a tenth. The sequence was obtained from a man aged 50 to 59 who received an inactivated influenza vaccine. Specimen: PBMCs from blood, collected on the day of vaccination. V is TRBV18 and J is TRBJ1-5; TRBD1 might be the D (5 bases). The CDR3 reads CASSPGGGRQPQLF. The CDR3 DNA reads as TGTGCCAGCTCACCTGGGGGGGGAAGGCAGCCCCAGCTTTTT.